These 10 T cell receptor beta chains share one sample of origin, sequenced in a study of T cell changes during pregnancy in multiple sclerosis. Data came from immunoSEQ multiplex PCR; TCRdb stores just in-frame clones and leaves some out. The sample contains about 75,000 clones, roughly 90% of which appear only once. Sequencing used peripheral blood, obtained in the first trimester of pregnancy. The source is a female donor in good health, enrolled as a control in a pregnancy study.

V and J are TRBV27 and TRBJ2-7; 12 positions agree with TRBD1. CDR1 and CDR2 (germline): MNHEY, SMNVEV (reference sequence). The trim removed 6 bases at V and 5 bases at J, leaving 8 bases unmatched. The CDR3 is 15 residues long. The CDR3 DNA follows: TGTGCCAGCAGATCGGGACAGGGGGCGAGGAACGAGCAGTACTTC. As protein: CASRSGQGARNEQYF.

This clone turned up a few times. The gene calls are TRBV6-1 and TRBJ1-2, with D possibly being TRBD1 (6 bases). V shed 1 base and J shed 3 bases, with 12 bases lying between them. In germline, CDR1 is MNHNS, CDR2 SASEGT. The CDR3 spans 15 residues. As DNA, the CDR3 is TGTGCCAGCAGTGAAGGGTGGGGGCAGCACTATGGCTACACCTTC. As protein: CASSEGWGQHYGYTF.

This chain links TRBV2 with TRBJ2-3; maybe TRBD2 (6 bases). The CDR3 is 16 amino acids. Germline V gene sequence: CDR1 SNHLY, CDR2 FYNNEI. V lost 5 bases, J lost 0 bases, and 15 bases lay in between. The CDR3 loop is CASSPLGAGSTDTQYF. CDR3 DNA sequence: TGTGCCAGCAGTCCCCTCGGGGCGGGAAGCACAGATACGCAGTATTTT. Filled out from reference TRBV2 and TRBJ2-3, the complete variable domain reads EPEVTQTPSHQVTQMGQEVILRCVPISNHLYFYWYRQILGQKVEFLVSFYNNEISEKSEIFDDQFSVERPDGSNFTLKIRSTKLEDSAMYFCASSPLGAGSTDTQYFGPGTRLTVL.

This clone occurred a few times. The V gene is TRBV6-5, the J gene TRBJ2-7, with 7 bases identical to TRBD1. This CDR3 has 15 amino acids. Germline assignment: CDR1 MNHEY and CDR2 SVGAGI. J lost 4 bases, V lost 0 bases, and 6 bases had no gene match. CDR3 bases: TGTGCCAGCAGTTACTCGGCAGGGGGATCTTACGAGCAGTACTTC. This sequence encodes CASSYSAGGSYEQYF.

The chain combines TRBV19 with TRBJ2-5, with 11 nucleotides matching TRBD2. The CDR3 loop spans 15 amino acids. Germline CDR1 reads LNHDA; CDR2 reads SQIVND (reference sequence). V trimming: 4 bases; J trimming: 4 bases; junction bases outside the gene matches: 5. The CDR3 coding sequence is TGTGCCAGTAGTACTAGCGGGAGGAGGAGAGAGACCCAGTACTTC. Its translation is CASSTSGRRRETQYF.

This chain joins TRBV28 and TRBJ1-5, with no clear D. Deletions cut 5 bases from V and 6 bases from J, with 11 bases between. CDR1 and CDR2 from the germline V gene are MDHEN and SYDVKM. CDR3 length equals 13 residues. The DNA for the CDR3 is TGTGCCAGCAGTCCTCAGATTGTTCAGCCCCAGCATTTT. It encodes CASSPQIVQPQHF.

The V gene is TRBV4-2, the J gene TRBJ1-2; D is ambiguous. The CDR3 consists of 17 residues. CDR1 is LGHNA and CDR2 is YNFKEQ in the germline V gene. Trimming took 0 bases from V and 4 from J, leaving 18 bases between them. CDR3 sequence: CASSQEEGEGPSYGYTF. CDR3 nucleotides: TGTGCCAGCAGCCAAGAGGAGGGAGAAGGGCCTAGCTATGGCTACACCTTC.

V is TRBV28 and J is TRBJ2-1; 8 bases line up with TRBD1. With 10 bases clipped from V and 8 bases from J, the junction kept 19 bases outside the gene matches. The CDR3 length is 16 residues. Germline CDR1 reads MDHEN; CDR2 reads SYDVKM. The CDR3 coding sequence is TGTGCCATCCTACCAGGGGGCGCGCCCGAGATGGATGAGCAGTTCTTC. Translating gives CAILPGGAPEMDEQFF. The full variable domain, rest sourced from reference TRBV28 and TRBJ2-1, is DVKVTQSSRYLVKRTGEKVFLECVQDMDHENMFWYRQDPGLGLRLIYFSYDVKMKEKGDIPEGYSVSREKKERFSLILESASTNQTSMYLCAILPGGAPEMDEQFFGPGTRLTVL.

The CDR3 sequence is CSVMRGSGNTIYF. The CDR3 bases are TGCAGCGTTATGCGCGGTTCTGGAAACACCATATATTTT. The V call is TRBV29-1, the J call TRBJ1-3; no definite D call. Looked up from germline, CDR1 is SQVTM and CDR2 is ANQGSEA. The CDR3 contains 13 residues. The ends were cut back, 5 bases at V and 1 base at J, with 9 bases in the middle. The whole variable domain, remainder taken from reference TRBV29-1 and TRBJ1-3, is SAVISQKPSRDICQRGTSLTIQCQVDSQVTMMFWYRQQPGQSLTLIATANQGSEATYESGFVIDKFPISRPNLTFSTLTVSNMSPEDSSIYLCSVMRGSGNTIYFGEGSWLTVV.

The CDR3 DNA sequence: TGTGCCAGTAGCACGACAGGGTTACTCTACGAGCAGTACTTC. Amino acid sequence: CASSTTGLLYEQYF. This chain joins TRBV19 and TRBJ2-7; 7 bases are shared with TRBD1. The junction had 8 bases not matched to a gene; V was cut back by 6 bases and J by 3 bases. This CDR3 has 14 residues. The germline gives CDR1 LNHDA, CDR2 SQIVND (reference sequence).